The 29 T cell receptor beta chains below were found in one sample sequenced in a study of cytomegalovirus exposure and HLA in healthy donors. Profiling relied on immunoSEQ multiplex PCR, and the TCRdb table lists in-frame clones only, not all of them. Here the sample spans roughly 250,000 clones, 85% to 90% being singletons. Sequenced sample: PBMCs. The receptors were sampled from a woman aged 18-30 years in good health and CMV-seronegative.

V gene TRBV2 combines with J gene TRBJ1-5, with 7 positions matching TRBD1. The CDR3 is 15 residues long. With 0 bases clipped from V and 7 bases from J, the junction kept 6 bases outside the gene matches. CDR1 SNHLY and CDR2 FYNNEI come from the germline V gene. CDR3 in amino acids: CASSEALTGDQPQHF. The CDR3 DNA reads as TGTGCCAGCAGTGAAGCGCTCACAGGGGACCAGCCCCAGCATTTT.

The chain combines TRBV7-9 with TRBJ1-5; D unresolved. The CDR3 covers 16 residues. Per germline, CDR1 SEHNR and CDR2 FQNEAQ (reference sequence). V lost 4 bases to trimming and J lost 4 bases, with 17 bases between them. The CDR3: CASSSYGGEGNQPQHF. CDR3 nucleotides: TGTGCCAGCAGCTCTTATGGCGGGGAAGGAAATCAGCCCCAGCATTTT.

The rearrangement links TRBV29-1 to TRBJ2-1; the match to TRBD2 covers 10 bases. The germline V gene encodes CDR1 SQVTM and CDR2 ANQGSEA. CDR3 size: 15 residues. The trim removed 0 bases at V and 3 bases at J, leaving 2 bases unmatched. This CDR3 reads CSVEEPSGGYNEQFF. CDR3 coding DNA: TGCAGCGTTGAAGAGCCTAGCGGGGGCTACAATGAGCAGTTCTTC.

The chain combines TRBV28 with TRBJ2-3; 8 bases agree with TRBD2. V was pared by 4 bases and J by 2 bases, with 8 bases of the junction left unmatched. CDR1 MDHEN and CDR2 SYDVKM come from the germline V gene. CDR3 length equals 16 residues. For the CDR3, the DNA is TGTGCCAGCAGTTGGTTAGCGGGGCCCAACACAGATACGCAGTATTTT. Its protein is CASSWLAGPNTDTQYF.

The chain links TRBV5-8 to TRBJ1-6; 7 bases fit TRBD1. The V and J ends lost 4 bases and 3 bases, in that order; junction bases with no gene match: 10. This CDR3 comprises 17 residues. Germline CDR1 reads SGHTS; CDR2 reads YDEGEE. The CDR3: CASSRPSTGHYNSPLHF. In nucleotides, the CDR3 is TGTGCCAGCAGCCGACCGTCGACAGGGCACTATAATTCACCCCTCCACTTT.

This clone is a singleton in its sample. The chain links TRBV19 to TRBJ1-4; D unresolved. The CDR3 runs 15 residues. V was pared by 10 bases and J by 0 bases, with 15 bases between. Per germline, CDR1 LNHDA and CDR2 SQIVND (reference sequence). CDR3 residues: CATMPPGATNEKLFF. The DNA of the CDR3 is TGTGCCACCATGCCCCCCGGAGCAACTAATGAAAAACTGTTTTTT.

In its sample, this clone was seen once. The identical CDR3 is also encoded by other nucleotide sequences in the sample. The chain links TRBV6-5 to TRBJ2-7; TRBD1 agrees at 10 bases. In germline, CDR1 is MNHEY, CDR2 SVGAGI. The junction had 3 bases not matched to a gene; V was cut back by 0 bases and J by 4 bases. This CDR3 is 15 amino acids long. The CDR3: CASSYSPGQGYEQYF. CDR3 coding DNA: TGTGCCAGCAGTTACTCGCCGGGACAGGGGTACGAGCAGTACTTC.

This chain links TRBV7-2 with TRBJ2-1, with a weak D call TRBD2 (7 bases). V dropped 1 base and J dropped 10 bases, with 14 bases sitting between them. Germline lookup yields CDR1 SGHTA and CDR2 FQGNSA. The CDR3 is made up of 14 amino acids. Written as DNA, the CDR3 is TGTGCCAGCAGCTTAGTATCGTCGGGGGGCGAGCAGTTCTTC. This sequence encodes CASSLVSSGGEQFF.

The chain joins TRBV5-5 to TRBJ1-5, with 7 bases aligning to TRBD1. The ends lost 4 bases at V and 4 bases at J; junction bases unmatched: 11. The CDR3 totals 16 residues. Germline-derived CDR1 and CDR2 are SGHKS and YYEKEE (reference sequence). CDR3: CASSLGTASPNQPQHF. CDR3 DNA: TGTGCCAGCAGCCTAGGGACAGCCAGCCCGAATCAGCCCCAGCATTTT.

The V and J genes are TRBV2 and TRBJ1-5, with D perhaps TRBD1 (6 bases). CDR1 and CDR2 from the germline V gene are SNHLY and FYNNEI. Trimming left V 4 bases short and J 3 bases short, with 10 bases between. The CDR3 loop spans 14 amino acids. CDR3 loop: CASSVDRYNQPQHF. The CDR3 coding sequence is TGTGCCAGCAGTGTTGACAGGTACAATCAGCCCCAGCATTTT.

The chain uses TRBV4-1 and TRBJ1-5, with unresolved D. The CDR3 spans 14 residues. Per the germline V gene, CDR1 is MGHRA and CDR2 is YSYEKL. Deletions cut 3 bases from V and 7 bases from J, with 13 bases between. The CDR3 region has the DNA TGCGCCAGCAGCCAGATGAATGTGGGCCAGCCCCAGCATTTT. This codes for CASSQMNVGQPQHF.

CDR3 coding DNA: TGTGCCAGCAGCCGACAGGGGGACCTATCAGATACGCAGTATTTT. It codes for CASSRQGDLSDTQYF. The V call is TRBV7-2, the J call TRBJ2-3; 9 positions agree with TRBD1. V lost 5 bases and J lost 4; bases outside the gene matches: 7. The length of the CDR3 is 15 residues. The germline V gene has CDR1 SGHTA and CDR2 FQGNSA.

The gene calls are TRBV30 and TRBJ1-5, with D hard to call. Trimming shortened V by 0 bases and J by 3 bases, and 9 bases separated the two germline ends. CDR1 and CDR2 from the germline V gene are GTSNPN and SVGIG (reference sequence). CDR3 size: 14 residues. CDR3 in DNA: TGTGCCTGGAGTGTAGGAGGGAACAATCAGCCCCAGCATTTT. Translation gives CAWSVGGNNQPQHF.

The chain combines TRBV6-5 with TRBJ2-3; the match to TRBD2 covers 7 bases. The CDR3 is 14 amino acids. The J segment lost 3 bases and the V segment lost 3 bases, leaving 3 bases of the junction unmatched. The germline V gene encodes CDR1 MNHEY and CDR2 SVGAGI. CDR3 residues: CASSYKAGTDTQYF. CDR3 nucleotide sequence: TGTGCCAGCAGTTATAAAGCGGGGACAGATACGCAGTATTTT.

The chain links TRBV18 to TRBJ1-4; TRBD1 is a possible D gene (5 bases). V was shortened by 4 bases and J by 0 bases, with 9 bases between the two germline ends. The CDR3 spans 15 residues. CDR1 and CDR2 from the germline V gene are KGHSH and LQKENI. The CDR3, as DNA: TGTGCCAGCTCACTTACAGGAACAACTAATGAAAAACTGTTTTTT. Translation gives CASSLTGTTNEKLFF.

The chain uses TRBV7-2 and TRBJ2-1; a possible D gene is TRBD1 (7 bases). The CDR3 is 16 residues long. The V end was cut by 11 bases, the J end by 7 bases, with 27 bases between. Germline V gene lookup returns CDR1 SGHTA and CDR2 FQGNSA. CDR3 sequence (DNA): TGTGCCGTAACACGAAGACAGGGCCTCGCGGGGAATGAGCAGTTCTTC. Protein product: CAVTRRQGLAGNEQFF. The full variable domain, its missing parts supplied by reference TRBV7-2 and TRBJ2-1, is GAGVSQSPSNKVTEKGKDVELRCDPISGHTALYWYRQSLGQGLEFLIYFQGNSAPDKSGLPSDRFSAERTGGSVSTLTIQRTQQEDSAVYLCAVTRRQGLAGNEQFFGPGTRLTVL.

This chain joins TRBV5-5 and TRBJ2-2, with 11 bases matching TRBD1. The trim removed 4 bases at V and 6 bases at J, leaving 5 bases unmatched. Germline CDR1 reads SGHKS; CDR2 reads YYEKEE (reference sequence). This CDR3 comprises 15 residues. The DNA of the CDR3 is TGTGCCAGCAGCCCGGGACAGGGGGAGGCCGGGGAGCTGTTTTTT. This translates into CASSPGQGEAGELFF.

This clone was recorded a few times. The genes are TRBV28 and TRBJ1-2; D might be TRBD1 (6 bases). Trimming removed 7 bases at V and 8 bases at J, with 17 bases between. The CDR3 loop spans 13 amino acids. The germline V gene encodes CDR1 MDHEN and CDR2 SYDVKM. This CDR3 reads CASTLGGGSGYTF. DNA for the CDR3: TGTGCCAGCACCCTAGGGGGGGGAAGCGGCTACACCTTC.

The rearrangement joins TRBV30 to TRBJ2-5; TRBD2 is a possible D gene (6 bases). CDR1 and CDR2 from the germline V gene are GTSNPN and SVGIG (reference sequence). The CDR3 extends over 13 amino acids. With 0 bases removed from V and 13 bases from J, the gap between germline ends came to 18 bases. The CDR3 region is CAWSVSALALTYF. CDR3 nucleotides: TGTGCCTGGAGTGTATCTGCCCTAGCGCTTACGTACTTC.

The chain has TRBV2 and TRBJ2-7; 10 positions match TRBD1. Germline V gene lookup returns CDR1 SNHLY and CDR2 FYNNEI. J lost 0 bases, V lost 5 bases, and 13 bases had no gene match. CDR3 length: 18 amino acids. CDR3 loop: CASSIRDRGRSSSYEQYV. The CDR3 DNA is TGTGCCAGCAGTATCCGGGACAGGGGTCGGTCGAGCTCCTACGAGCAGTACGTC.

The genes are TRBV19 and TRBJ1-2; TRBD1 might be the D (6 bases). The CDR3 is 15 amino acids. Germline V gene sequence: CDR1 LNHDA, CDR2 SQIVND (reference sequence). V shed 6 bases and J shed 3 bases, with 17 bases lying between them. Written as DNA, the CDR3 is TGTGCCAGTAGGGATACGTGGTACAGGGACTATGGCTACACCTTC. It is translated as CASRDTWYRDYGYTF.

This sequence joins TRBV6-5 and TRBJ1-4; no clear D. V lost 2 bases to trimming and J lost 4 bases, with 11 bases between them. Germline lookup yields CDR1 MNHEY and CDR2 SVGAGI. The CDR3 has 15 amino acids. CDR3 in DNA: TGTGCCAGCAGTTACACGGGGAGCGGTAATGAAAAACTGTTTTTT. Amino acid sequence: CASSYTGSGNEKLFF.

The V and J genes are TRBV28 and TRBJ2-1; TRBD1 aligns across 8 bases. Germline CDR1 and CDR2: MDHEN and SYDVKM. J gave up 1 base and V 6 bases, and 5 bases lay outside the gene matches. The CDR3 totals 15 residues. As DNA, the CDR3 is TGTGCCAGCAGACCAACAGGGGGGTCCTACAATGAGCAGTTCTTC. It specifies CASRPTGGSYNEQFF.

V gene TRBV28 combines with J gene TRBJ2-5; D possibly corresponds to TRBD1 (6 bases). The V gene's germline CDR1 is MDHEN and CDR2 SYDVKM. The V and J ends lost 5 bases and 4 bases respectively, with 14 bases between them. The CDR3 runs to 14 residues. The CDR3 DNA follows: TGTGCCAGCAGTCTCACACAGGGTTTAGAGACCCAGTACTTC. Translated, it gives CASSLTQGLETQYF.

The chain uses TRBV6-4 and TRBJ1-1, with D unresolved. The germline CDR1 and CDR2 sequences are MRHNA and SNTAGT. V was shortened by 8 bases and J by 8 bases, with 18 bases between the two germline ends. CDR3 length: 13 residues. This CDR3 reads CASSNPGEGEAFF. Here the CDR3 DNA reads TGTGCCAGCTCCAATCCCGGGGAGGGAGAAGCTTTCTTT.

This chain links TRBV9 with TRBJ2-1, with D maybe TRBD1 (5 bases). Germline V gives CDR1 SGDLS, CDR2 YYNGEE. The CDR3 extends over 15 amino acids. V gave up 0 bases and J gave up 0 bases, with 7 bases separating them. Here the CDR3 DNA reads TGTGCCAGCAGCGTAGGGACATACTCCTACAATGAGCAGTTCTTC. Protein product: CASSVGTYSYNEQFF. Looking up the rest from reference TRBV9 and TRBJ2-1 gives the full variable domain: DSGVTQTPKHLITATGQRVTLRCSPRSGDLSVYWYQQSLDQGLQFLIQYYNGEERAKGNILERFSAQQFPDLHSELNLSSLELGDSALYFCASSVGTYSYNEQFFGPGTRLTVL.

The rearrangement uses TRBV6-5 and TRBJ1-1; the D gene is possibly TRBD1 (5 bases). V gave up 6 bases and J gave up 4 bases, with 18 bases separating them. This CDR3 spans 15 amino acids. Germline CDR1 is MNHEY and CDR2 is SVGAGI. The CDR3 region has the DNA TGTGCCAGCAGCCCCCAGGGCGGGGCGATCACTGAAGCTTTCTTT. Amino acid sequence: CASSPQGGAITEAFF.

V usage is TRBV7-8 and J usage is TRBJ1-2; 12 bases map to TRBD1. V lost 5 bases, J lost 2 bases, and 18 bases stayed unmatched. There are 20 residues in the CDR3. Germline V gene lookup returns CDR1 SGHVS and CDR2 FQNEAQ. The CDR3: CASSRYPPGQGALINYGYTF. CDR3 bases: TGTGCCAGCAGCCGTTATCCACCGGGACAGGGGGCGCTTATCAACTATGGCTACACCTTC.

The chain links TRBV28 to TRBJ2-7; possible D gene TRBD1, 6 bases. The germline CDR1 and CDR2 sequences are MDHEN and SYDVKM. The CDR3 sequence is 14 residues long. Between the trimmed V and J ends, which lost 7 bases and 5 bases, there was a span of 18 bases. The CDR3 DNA reads as TGTGCCAGCACTGGAGCAGGGGTTTATCACGAGCAGTACTTC. Its translation: CASTGAGVYHEQYF.